Shown below are 13 T cell receptor beta chains from a single sample sequenced in a study of somatic mutations in cytotoxic T cells in rheumatoid arthritis. Data came from immunoSEQ multiplex PCR; TCRdb stores just in-frame clones and leaves some out. Of around 19,000 clones listed, around 63% are singletons. Sequencing was performed on CD8+ T cells sorted from blood. Every receptor here comes from an adult with rheumatoid arthritis.

This clone was seen a few times. This chain connects TRBV7-9 to TRBJ2-5; D gene unclear. V was shortened by 2 bases and J by 5 bases, with 15 bases between the two germline ends. Germline V lookup: CDR1 SEHNR, CDR2 FQNEAQ (reference sequence). The CDR3 is 15 residues long. Here the CDR3 DNA reads TGTGCCAGCAGCTTATTAGGTGGGCCCGGGGAGACCCAGTACTTC. The encoded protein is CASSLLGGPGETQYF.

The genes are TRBV10-3 and TRBJ2-3; 9 bases align to TRBD2. The germline CDR1 and CDR2 sequences are ENHRY and SYGVKD. V was clipped by 7 bases and J by 4 bases; unmatched bases: 9. This CDR3 has 15 residues. The CDR3 sequence is CAITDSSGVSDTQYF. In DNA form, the CDR3 reads TGTGCCATCACCGACTCTAGCGGGGTGTCAGATACGCAGTATTTT.

The chain joins TRBV6-1 to TRBJ2-4, with TRBD2 as a possible D gene (7 bases). The V gene's germline CDR1 is MNHNS and CDR2 SASEGT. The CDR3 loop spans 17 amino acids. Trimming left V 1 base short and J 0 bases short, with 13 bases between. The CDR3 loop reads CASSEDGGAIAKNIQYF. CDR3 sequence (DNA): TGTGCCAGCAGTGAAGATGGGGGGGCCATAGCCAAAAACATTCAGTACTTC.

The chain carries TRBV18 and TRBJ2-6; no definite D call. The CDR3 extends over 16 amino acids. Per the germline V gene, CDR1 is KGHSH and CDR2 is LQKENI. V was pared by 7 bases and J by 0 bases, with 13 bases between. CDR3 sequence reads: CASLWGKLSGANVLTF. The CDR3 region has the DNA TGTGCCAGCTTGTGGGGAAAACTCTCTGGGGCCAACGTCCTGACTTTC. Full variable domain (remainder filled in from reference TRBV18 and TRBJ2-6): NAGVMQNPRHLVRRRGQEARLRCSPMKGHSHVYWYRQLPEEGLKFMVYLQKENIIDESGMPKERFSAEFPKEGPSILRIQQVVRGDSAAYFCASLWGKLSGANVLTFGAGSRLTVL.

This clone was seen only once. The rearrangement joins TRBV6-1 to TRBJ1-1; the D is unclear. V was shortened by 1 base and J by 5 bases, with 8 bases between the two germline ends. CDR1 and CDR2 from the germline V gene are MNHNS and SASEGT. The CDR3 has 13 amino acids. The CDR3 is CASSEVLRTEAFF. The DNA for the CDR3 is TGTGCCAGCAGTGAAGTCCTGCGGACTGAAGCTTTCTTT.

The V and J genes are TRBV7-9 and TRBJ2-7; possible D gene TRBD1, 6 bases. This CDR3 is built from 13 residues. From germline, CDR1 is SEHNR and CDR2 FQNEAQ (reference sequence). With 3 bases removed from V and 5 bases from J, the gap between germline ends came to 11 bases. CDR3 amino acids: CASSFEDSHEQYF. CDR3 nucleotide sequence: TGTGCCAGCAGCTTTGAGGACAGCCACGAGCAGTACTTC.

The J gene is TRBJ1-1, the V gene TRBV6-5; unclear D gene. Trimming removed 2 bases at V and 3 bases at J, with 7 bases between. CDR1 is MNHEY and CDR2 is SVGAGI in the germline V gene. The CDR3 has 13 residues. This CDR3 reads CASSYPGYTEAFF. CDR3 in DNA: TGTGCCAGCAGTTACCCAGGCTACACTGAAGCTTTCTTT.

This chain joins TRBV4-3 and TRBJ1-1; no clear D. V lost 0 bases, J lost 0 bases, and 8 bases lay in between. CDR3 size: 15 residues. Germline assignment: CDR1 LGHNA and CDR2 YSLEER. This chain's CDR3 is CASSQDPELNTEAFF. DNA for the CDR3: TGCGCCAGCAGCCAAGATCCTGAGTTGAACACTGAAGCTTTCTTT.

The chain uses TRBV29-1 and TRBJ1-2; 7 nucleotides agree with TRBD1. V lost 3 bases to trimming and J lost 3 bases; unmatched junction nucleotides: 13. Germline loops: CDR1 SQVTM, CDR2 ANQGSEA. The CDR3 spans 16 residues. The CDR3 loop reads CSVDYQTRGPDYGYTF. The CDR3 coding sequence is TGCAGCGTTGACTACCAGACAAGGGGGCCAGACTATGGCTACACCTTC.

This clone was seen more than once but under ten times. The CDR3 protein is CASSQETGAAQPQHF. The CDR3 region has the DNA TGCGCCAGCAGCCAAGAAACAGGGGCGGCTCAGCCCCAGCATTTT. This chain links TRBV4-1 with TRBJ1-5; the match to TRBD1 covers 7 bases. CDR1 MGHRA and CDR2 YSYEKL come from the germline V gene. The CDR3 covers 15 residues. The junction had 5 bases not matched to a gene; V was cut back by 0 bases and J by 6 bases.

V gene TRBV7-3 combines with J gene TRBJ2-5; no firm D call. V gave up 5 bases and J gave up 5 bases, with 18 bases separating them. The germline V gene has CDR1 SGHTA and CDR2 FQGTGA. This CDR3 contains 15 residues. The CDR3 DNA follows: TGTGCCAGCAGCCCTGCCGAAGGAGCGATCGAGACCCAGTACTTC. It is translated as CASSPAEGAIETQYF.

The gene calls are TRBV19 and TRBJ1-1; D gene unclear. V lost 5 bases to trimming and J lost 6 bases, with 7 bases between them. The V gene's germline CDR1 is LNHDA and CDR2 SQIVND (reference sequence). The CDR3 runs to 11 residues. For the CDR3, the DNA is TGTGCCAGTAGTGAGTGGGCTGAAGCTTTCTTT. Protein product: CASSEWAEAFF.

This rearrangement joins TRBV19 to TRBJ2-5; 8 bases are a match to TRBD1. Germline CDR1 reads LNHDA; CDR2 reads SQIVND (reference sequence). There are 15 residues in the CDR3. The V segment lost 4 bases and the J segment 7 bases; nucleotides outside the gene matches: 11. CDR3 sequence (DNA): TGTGCCAGTAGTACGCCGACAGGGGATGAATGGACCCAGTACTTC. This gives the protein CASSTPTGDEWTQYF.